The TCR beta chain described here comes from a study of cytomegalovirus exposure and HLA in healthy donors. Regarding the study as a whole: Sequence variants that were highly shared formed a cluster that was likely a sequencing artifact. A later analysis linked a missense variant in DCLRE1C to the trimming of TCR beta V and J genes. According to an earlier analysis, most TCR beta V segments yielded productive rearrangements about 87% or about 30% of the time.

This CDR3 has 10 residues. Germline assignment: CDR1 MNHNS and CDR2 SASEGT. V lost 10 bases, J lost 10 bases, and 13 bases lay in between. Regarding this clone: Its antigen is not identified.

Use of 60 Vbeta and 13 Jbeta primers characterized the PCR. In the source study's methods: Around 10 million shared chains were among around 78 million unique TCR beta chains counted in a later analysis. Assay: immunoSEQ multiplex PCR; the TCRdb copy retains only in-frame clones and omits some. The DNA was the basis for D and trimming; V, J and clone size are from that table. The table shows 200,000 to 300,000 clones, with 85% occurring only once. Sequencing was done on a sample of PBMCs. The chain has TRBV6-1 and TRBJ1-1; D possibly corresponds to TRBD1 (6 bases). The TCR sequence derives from a girl aged 2 to 10 in good health and CMV-seronegative. The DNA for the CDR3 is TGTGCCACCGCAGGGGATCCAGCTTTCTTT. This translates into CATAGDPAFF.